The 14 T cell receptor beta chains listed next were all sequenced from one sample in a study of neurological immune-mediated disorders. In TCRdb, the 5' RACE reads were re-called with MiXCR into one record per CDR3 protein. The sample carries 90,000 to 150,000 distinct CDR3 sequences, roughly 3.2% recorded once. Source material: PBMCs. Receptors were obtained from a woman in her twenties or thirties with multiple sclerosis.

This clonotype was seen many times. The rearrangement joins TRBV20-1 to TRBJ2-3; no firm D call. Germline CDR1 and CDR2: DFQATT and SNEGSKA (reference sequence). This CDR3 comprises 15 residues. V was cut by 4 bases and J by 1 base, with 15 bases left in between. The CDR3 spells CSATKEVPGTDTQYF. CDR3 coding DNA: TGCAGTGCTACCAAAGAGGTTCCTGGCACAGATACGCAGTATTTT.

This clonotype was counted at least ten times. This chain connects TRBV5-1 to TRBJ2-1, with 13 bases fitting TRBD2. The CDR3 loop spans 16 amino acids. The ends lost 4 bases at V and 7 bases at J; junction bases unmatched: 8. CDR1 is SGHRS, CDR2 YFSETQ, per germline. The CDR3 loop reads CASSLPGTSGINEQFF. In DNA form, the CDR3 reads TGCGCCAGCAGCCTGCCCGGGACTAGCGGGATTAATGAGCAGTTCTTC.

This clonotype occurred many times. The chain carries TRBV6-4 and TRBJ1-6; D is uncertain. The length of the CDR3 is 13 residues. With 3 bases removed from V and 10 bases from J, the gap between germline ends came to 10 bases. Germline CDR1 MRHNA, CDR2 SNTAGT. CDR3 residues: CASSEGMGSPLHF. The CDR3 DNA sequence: TGTGCCAGCAGTGAAGGAATGGGGTCACCCCTCCACTTT.

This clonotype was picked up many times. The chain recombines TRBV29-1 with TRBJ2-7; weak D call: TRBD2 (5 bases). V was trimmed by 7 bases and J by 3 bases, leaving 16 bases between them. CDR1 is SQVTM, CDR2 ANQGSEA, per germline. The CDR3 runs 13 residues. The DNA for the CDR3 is TGCAGCGCCGAGGGTCCGGGTTTCTACGAGCAGTACTTC. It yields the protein CSAEGPGFYEQYF.

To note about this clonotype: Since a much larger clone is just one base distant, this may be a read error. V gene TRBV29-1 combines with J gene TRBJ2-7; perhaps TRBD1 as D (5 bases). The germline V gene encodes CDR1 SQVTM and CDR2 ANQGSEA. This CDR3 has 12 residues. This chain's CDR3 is CSVDIRVNERYF. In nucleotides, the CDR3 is TGCAGCGTTGATATCAGGGTTAACGAGCGGTACTTC.

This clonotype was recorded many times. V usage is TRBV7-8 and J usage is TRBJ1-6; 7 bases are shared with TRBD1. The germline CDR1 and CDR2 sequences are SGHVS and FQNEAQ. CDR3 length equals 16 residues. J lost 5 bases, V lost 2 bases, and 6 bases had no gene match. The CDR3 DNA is TGTGCCAGCAGCTTAAAGGGACAGACGAATAATTCACCCCTCCACTTT. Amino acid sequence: CASSLKGQTNNSPLHF.

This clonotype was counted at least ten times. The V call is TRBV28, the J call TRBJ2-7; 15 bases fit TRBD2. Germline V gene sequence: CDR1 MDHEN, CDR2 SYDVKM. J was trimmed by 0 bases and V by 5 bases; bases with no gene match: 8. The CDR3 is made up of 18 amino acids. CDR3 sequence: CASSQGLAGGAPSYEQYF. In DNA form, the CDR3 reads TGTGCCAGCAGTCAGGGACTAGCGGGAGGCGCGCCCTCCTACGAGCAGTACTTC.

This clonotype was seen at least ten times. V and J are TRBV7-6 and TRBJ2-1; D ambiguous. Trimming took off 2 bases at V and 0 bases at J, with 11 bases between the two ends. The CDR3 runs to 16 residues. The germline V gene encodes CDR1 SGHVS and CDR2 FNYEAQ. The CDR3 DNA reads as TGTGCCAGCAGCTTACCTCAGGCAGGCTCCTACAATGAGCAGTTCTTC. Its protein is CASSLPQAGSYNEQFF.

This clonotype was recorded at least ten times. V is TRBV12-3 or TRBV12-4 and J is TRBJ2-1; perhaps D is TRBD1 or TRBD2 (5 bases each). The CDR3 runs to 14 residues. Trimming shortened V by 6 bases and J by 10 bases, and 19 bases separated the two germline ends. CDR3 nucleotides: TGTGCCAGCAGGGGGGACGGACGAAGCATCGAGCAGTTCTTC. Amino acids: CASRGDGRSIEQFF.

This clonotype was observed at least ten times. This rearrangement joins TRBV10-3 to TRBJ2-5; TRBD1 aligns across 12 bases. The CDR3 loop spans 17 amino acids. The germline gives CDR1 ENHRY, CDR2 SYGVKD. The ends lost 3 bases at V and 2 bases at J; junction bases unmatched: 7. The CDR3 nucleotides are TGTGCCATCAGTGACCAAAGGGACAGGGGGCAACAAGAGACCCAGTACTTC. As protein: CAISDQRDRGQQETQYF.

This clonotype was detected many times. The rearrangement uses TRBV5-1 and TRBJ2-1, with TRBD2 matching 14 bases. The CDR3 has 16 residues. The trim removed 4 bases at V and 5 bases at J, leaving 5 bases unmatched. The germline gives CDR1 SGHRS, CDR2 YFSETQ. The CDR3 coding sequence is TGCGCCAGCAGCCCCGGGACTAGCGGGAGTAACAATGAGCAGTTCTTC. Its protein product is CASSPGTSGSNNEQFF.

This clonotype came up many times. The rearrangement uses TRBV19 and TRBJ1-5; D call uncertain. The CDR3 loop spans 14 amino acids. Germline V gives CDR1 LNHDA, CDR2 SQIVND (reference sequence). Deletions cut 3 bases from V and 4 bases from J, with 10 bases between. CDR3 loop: CASSMGGMNQPQHF. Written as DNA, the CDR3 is TGTGCCAGTAGTATGGGAGGGATGAATCAGCCCCAGCATTTT.

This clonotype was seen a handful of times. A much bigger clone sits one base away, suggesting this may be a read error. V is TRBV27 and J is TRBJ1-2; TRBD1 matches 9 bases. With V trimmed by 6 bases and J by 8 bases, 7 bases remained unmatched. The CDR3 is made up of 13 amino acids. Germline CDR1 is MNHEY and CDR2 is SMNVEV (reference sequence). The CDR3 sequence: CASSLGTGTGYTF. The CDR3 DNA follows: TGTGCCAGCAGCCTGGGGACAGGGACCGGCTACACCTTC.

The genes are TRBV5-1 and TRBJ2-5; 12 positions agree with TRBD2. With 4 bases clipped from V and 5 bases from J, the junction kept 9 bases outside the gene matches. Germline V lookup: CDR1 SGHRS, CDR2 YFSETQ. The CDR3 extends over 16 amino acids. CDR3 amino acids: CASSRLAGVVSETQYF. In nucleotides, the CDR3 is TGCGCCAGCAGCAGACTAGCGGGAGTGGTTTCGGAGACCCAGTACTTC.